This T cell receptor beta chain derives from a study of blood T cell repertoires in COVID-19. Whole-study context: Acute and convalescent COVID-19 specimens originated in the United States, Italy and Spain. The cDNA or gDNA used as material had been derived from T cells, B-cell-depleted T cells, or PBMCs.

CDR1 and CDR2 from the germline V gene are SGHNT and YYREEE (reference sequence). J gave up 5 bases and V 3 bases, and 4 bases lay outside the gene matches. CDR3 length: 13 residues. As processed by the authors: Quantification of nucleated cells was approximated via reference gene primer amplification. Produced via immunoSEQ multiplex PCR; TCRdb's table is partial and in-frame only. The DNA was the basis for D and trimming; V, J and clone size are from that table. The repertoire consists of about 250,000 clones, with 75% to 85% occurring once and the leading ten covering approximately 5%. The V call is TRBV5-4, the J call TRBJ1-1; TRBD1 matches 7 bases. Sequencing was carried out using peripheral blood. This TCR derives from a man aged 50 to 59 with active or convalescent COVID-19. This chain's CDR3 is CASSSTGKTEAFF. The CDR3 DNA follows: TGTGCCAGCAGCTCGACAGGGAAGACTGAAGCTTTCTTT.